Presented here are 20 T cell receptor beta chains from one specimen sequenced in a study of graft-versus-host responses after intestinal transplantation (dated by TCRdb to the early 2020s). The time point label here, explained by the study, means: cells obtained before transplantation from donor or recipient. Library preparation employed the immunoSEQ multiplex PCR assay. TCRdb obtained this table from immuneACCESS and retained in-frame rearrangements with V and J assigned. These tables miss some clones; where compared with another copy, unresolved V genes account for less than half of the shortfall, and the remainder is unexplained. The sample yields roughly 85,000 clones; 80% to 95% were counted once. Clones ranked in the top ten supply 7% to 9.5% of the sample. These TCRs' antigens remain unknown. Source: unstimulated CD8+ T cells sorted from spleen or lymph node cells, taken before transplant. These receptor sequences come from a human donor who was the organ donor for an intestinal transplant.

This chain connects TRBV29-1 to TRBJ2-1; 14 bases are a match to TRBD2. The ends lost 1 base at V and 4 bases at J; junction bases unmatched: 6. This CDR3 region has 17 residues. Per germline, CDR1 SQVTM and CDR2 ANQGSEA. CDR3 sequence (DNA): TGCAGCGTTGAAGGGGGACTAGCGGGAGTTACTTACAATGAGCAGTTCTTC. Translation: CSVEGGLAGVTYNEQFF.

This chain connects TRBV13 to TRBJ2-1, with 10 bases lining up with TRBD1. Germline trimming cut 2 bases from V and 8 bases from J; bases unmatched to any gene: 6. The CDR3 runs to 15 residues. Per germline, CDR1 PRHDT and CDR2 FYEKMQ (reference sequence). The CDR3 is CASSLRDRGPDEQFF. Here the CDR3 DNA reads TGTGCCAGCAGCTTAAGGGACAGGGGCCCCGATGAGCAGTTCTTC.

V gene TRBV25-1 combines with J gene TRBJ2-1, with TRBD1 matching 9 bases. V lost 4 bases, J lost 15 bases, and 7 bases stayed unmatched. Germline V gene data show CDR1 as MGHDK and CDR2 as SYGVNS. This CDR3 has 12 amino acids. CDR3 in DNA: TGTGCCAGCAGTGGGTTCCGGGACAGGGCGTTCTTC. This translates into CASSGFRDRAFF.

Only one count was recorded for this clone. The chain combines TRBV30 with TRBJ2-2, with D tentatively TRBD1 (5 bases). This CDR3 has 15 amino acids. The germline gives CDR1 GTSNPN, CDR2 SVGIG (reference sequence). V was pared by 8 bases and J by 6 bases, with 22 bases between. The CDR3 protein is CALPLAGLKPGELFF. CDR3 coding DNA: TGTGCCCTACCCCTCGCAGGGTTGAAACCCGGGGAGCTGTTTTTT.

The chain has TRBV9 and TRBJ1-2, with 12 bases fitting TRBD1. Unmatched junction bases numbered 1, after V lost 2 bases and J lost 2 bases. Germline values: CDR1 SGDLS, CDR2 YYNGEE. The CDR3 consists of 15 residues. The CDR3 region has the DNA TGTGCCAGCAGCGTCGGGACAGGGGGCAACTATGGCTACACCTTC. It specifies CASSVGTGGNYGYTF.

This chain joins TRBV7-9 and TRBJ2-1, with D unresolved. The CDR3 consists of 13 residues. Germline loops: CDR1 SEHNR, CDR2 FQNEAQ (reference sequence). V dropped 5 bases and J dropped 6 bases, with 11 bases sitting between them. In DNA form, the CDR3 reads TGTGCCAGCAGCCCCCCTGTTACCAATGAGCAGTTCTTC. Translated, it gives CASSPPVTNEQFF. The entire variable domain, with the rest obtained from reference TRBV7-9 and TRBJ2-1, is as follows: DTGVSQNPRHKITKRGQNVTFRCDPISEHNRLYWYRQTLGQGPEFLTYFQNEAQLEKSRLLSDRFSAERPKGSFSTLEIQRTEQGDSAMYLCASSPPVTNEQFFGPGTRLTVL.

The chain combines TRBV5-4 with TRBJ2-5; tentative D call: TRBD2 (5 bases). The ends were cut back, 1 base at V and 2 bases at J, with 15 bases in the middle. From germline, CDR1 is SGHNT and CDR2 YYREEE (reference sequence). The CDR3 length is 16 residues. In DNA form, the CDR3 reads TGTGCCAGCAGCTTGACTGTGGGAGCACCTCAAGAGACCCAGTACTTC. It encodes CASSLTVGAPQETQYF.

The rearrangement uses TRBV5-1 and TRBJ2-7, with D possibly matching TRBD2 (5 bases). From germline, CDR1 is SGHRS and CDR2 YFSETQ. V was shortened by 4 bases and J by 5 bases, with 13 bases between the two germline ends. The CDR3 loop spans 13 amino acids. The CDR3 coding sequence is TGCGCCAGCAGCGGGGAGAGTGGCCACGAGCAGTACTTC. It specifies CASSGESGHEQYF.

The sample holds a few counts of this clone. The genes are TRBV25-1 and TRBJ2-5; 9 bases align to TRBD2. Germline lookup yields CDR1 MGHDK and CDR2 SYGVNS. The ends lost 5 bases at V and 3 bases at J; junction bases unmatched: 4. The CDR3 extends over 14 amino acids. The CDR3 loop is CASSWASGEETQYF. The CDR3 DNA sequence: TGTGCCAGCAGTTGGGCTAGCGGGGAAGAGACCCAGTACTTC.

This chain links TRBV11-2 with TRBJ2-5; a weak D match, TRBD2 (7 bases). V dropped 4 bases and J dropped 4 bases, with 13 bases sitting between them. Per germline, CDR1 SGHAT and CDR2 FQNNGV. This CDR3 has 14 amino acids. The CDR3, as DNA: TGTGCCAGCAGCTACACGGGGGGCACAGAGACCCAGTACTTC. Its protein product is CASSYTGGTETQYF.

The chain combines TRBV20-1 with TRBJ2-3; D remains unclear. Germline V CDR1 and CDR2: DFQATT, SNEGSKA (reference sequence). V was clipped by 2 bases and J by 4 bases, with 4 bases between them. This CDR3 is 11 amino acids long. CDR3 DNA sequence: TGCAGTGCTAGACAGGCAGATACGCAGTATTTT. Translation gives CSARQADTQYF.

This rearrangement joins TRBV27 to TRBJ1-1, with D perhaps matching TRBD1 (6 bases). CDR1 is MNHEY and CDR2 is SMNVEV in the germline V gene (reference sequence). V lost 7 bases and J lost 5, with 14 bases in between. The CDR3 has 13 amino acids. The CDR3 sequence is CASIGGGRTEAFF. CDR3 DNA sequence: TGTGCCAGCATAGGGGGGGGGAGGACTGAAGCTTTCTTT.

This chain links TRBV9 with TRBJ2-3, with 8 bases that match TRBD2. Trimming at V came to 3 bases and at J to 6 bases, leaving 9 bases not matched to a gene. The CDR3 runs 15 residues. From germline, CDR1 is SGDLS and CDR2 YYNGEE. The CDR3 is CASSAAGAVGDTQYF. The CDR3 DNA reads as TGTGCCAGCAGCGCAGCGGGAGCTGTAGGGGATACGCAGTATTTT.

This clone was detected once. The rearrangement links TRBV4-2 to TRBJ2-2, with 12 nucleotides matching TRBD1. Germline-derived CDR1 and CDR2 are LGHNA and YNFKEQ. The J segment lost 4 bases and the V segment lost 0 bases, leaving 9 bases of the junction unmatched. The CDR3 totals 19 residues. CDR3 bases: TGTGCCAGCAGCCAAGAGGGACAGGGGGCCGTCGGTGGCACCGGGGAGCTGTTTTTT. This codes for CASSQEGQGAVGGTGELFF.

This rearrangement joins TRBV11-2 to TRBJ2-7; D possibly corresponds to TRBD2 (5 bases). CDR3 length: 15 amino acids. Germline values: CDR1 SGHAT, CDR2 FQNNGV. V shed 2 bases and J shed 0 bases, with 11 bases lying between them. Here the CDR3 DNA reads TGTGCCAGCAGCTTACGGACTCGCCCCTCCTACGAGCAGTACTTC. Its protein is CASSLRTRPSYEQYF.

As regards this clone: One junction end disagrees with the germline gene, perhaps due to a read error. V and J are TRBV18 and TRBJ2-7; D ambiguous. The length of the CDR3 is 13 residues. Germline loops: CDR1 KGHSH, CDR2 LQKENI. The CDR3 here is CASSLATSDEQYF. In nucleotides, the CDR3 is TGTGCCAGCTCACTGGCCACCTCCGACGAGCAGTACTTC.

J is TRBJ1-1 and V is TRBV29-1, with unresolved D. CDR1 SQVTM and CDR2 ANQGSEA come from the germline V gene. The CDR3 runs to 13 residues. Trimming cost V 5 bases and J 0 bases, with 10 bases left between them. CDR3 DNA: TGCAGCGTTTCGGCCAGCATGAACACTGAAGCTTTCTTT. Protein product: CSVSASMNTEAFF.

J is TRBJ2-3 and V is TRBV30; D is uncertain. Trimming removed 4 bases at V and 4 bases at J, with 3 bases between. The CDR3 totals 10 residues. CDR1 and CDR2 from the germline V gene are GTSNPN and SVGIG (reference sequence). The CDR3 DNA reads as TGTGCCTGGATGGCAGATACGCAGTATTTT. Protein product: CAWMADTQYF.

V gene TRBV7-2 combines with J gene TRBJ2-7, with D tentatively TRBD1 or TRBD2 (5 bases each). Germline CDR1 reads SGHTA; CDR2 reads FQGNSA. The germline V and J ends were trimmed by 1 base and 0 bases, with 13 bases remaining between them. The CDR3 is 16 amino acids. This CDR3 is CASSLEGRASSYEQYF. In DNA form, the CDR3 reads TGTGCCAGCAGCTTAGAGGGGCGGGCGAGCTCCTACGAGCAGTACTTC. Drawing the rest from reference TRBV7-2 and TRBJ2-7, the complete variable domain is GAGVSQSPSNKVTEKGKDVELRCDPISGHTALYWYRQSLGQGLEFLIYFQGNSAPDKSGLPSDRFSAERTGGSVSTLTIQRTQQEDSAVYLCASSLEGRASSYEQYFGPGTRLTVT.

About this clone: Within the sample, other DNA sequences also encode this same CDR3. The chain is built from TRBV4-1 and TRBJ1-6, with D unclear. Germline loops: CDR1 MGHRA, CDR2 YSYEKL. Trimming pared 3 bases from V and 13 bases from J, leaving 10 bases between. The CDR3 runs 12 residues. The CDR3, as DNA: TGCGCCAGCAGCCAGCGAGGCCCGCCCCTCCACTTT. Translated: CASSQRGPPLHF.